This TCR beta chain originates from a study of T-cell memory formation after mild COVID-19. Whole-study context: TCR clustering was largely donor specific. Study results and limitations: Later expanders leaned CD4+, whereas clones that contracted between day 15 and 85 were balanced CD4/CD8. The authors left the SARS-CoV-2 specificity of second-wave clones peaking on day 37 unconfirmed. The appearance of some responding clones in pre-infection memory suggested that cross-reactive memory joined.

TCRdb processed the 5' RACE reads anew with MiXCR; each CDR3 protein has one entry. This sample has a few hundred thousand distinct CDR3 sequences, with approximately 20% found just once. In its sample, this clonotype was seen a few times. The target antigen is unknown. What was sequenced was PBMCs or a T cell subset sorted from them (not recorded which). This TCR was sampled from a man between 18 and 35 years old who had mild COVID-19 (a few samples of this study predate the infection). Cell type and time point are not known.

The CDR3 here is CASSLLAGGLNEQFF. In DNA, the CDR3 is TGTGCCAGCAGTCTTTTAGCGGGGGGGCTAAATGAGCAGTTCTTC. The chain joins TRBV12-3 or TRBV12-4 to TRBJ2-1; 11 nucleotides align to TRBD2. CDR3 length equals 15 residues. Trimming cost V 5 bases and J 7 bases; bases outside gene matches: 7.